This T cell receptor (beta chain) emerged from a study of coeliac disease (dated by TCRdb to the early 2020s). Regarding the research as a whole: Coeliac patients were categorised as having newly diagnosed active disease, refractory coeliac disease type I, or disease controlled by a gluten-free diet. Next-generation sequencing of rearranged TRB and TRG CDR3 regions was applied to small intestinal lymphocyte fractions from coeliac and non-coeliac patients. The goal was to describe the TR repertoires of small intestinal T cells in active coeliac disease, in refractory type I coeliac disease, and in coeliac disease treated with a gluten-free diet. The full study included roughly 30 patients: about 22 with serologically confirmed coeliac disease and 8 controls with non-small intestinal disorders. Samples from around 27 subjects were successfully TRB sequenced, and these included about two dozen paired samples of bulk unsorted intraepithelial and lamina propria cells.

This clone came up once. Its antigen is still unknown. Nothing much larger sits one base from this clone, and base qualities are not available. The method was the immunoSEQ multiplex PCR assay. The TR loci were subjected to amplification by multiplexed PCR, for which V gene segments served as targets of the forward primers and J gene segments as targets of the reverse primers. The Illumina HiSeq System was used to sequence the amplified CDR3 regions. As for how the authors treated the data: Closely related reads were merged with a nearest-neighbour algorithm so that PCR and sequencing errors were removed and data were collapsed into unique sequences. Each repertoire was summarised by clonality and by T cell density, with T cell density defined as TR molecules per amount of genomic DNA input. Public TRs were defined as CDR3 amino acid sequences in at least 80% of unsorted samples, then tested for differential abundance between coeliac and control samples. Kruskal-Wallis tests followed by Dunn post-tests were used to test for differences in clonality and density between disease groups. TCRdb took this table from immuneACCESS and kept in-frame rearrangements with V and J called. Such tables lack part of the clones; where checked against another copy, unresolved V genes explain under half of the gap, and the rest is unexplained. The DNA was the basis for D and trimming; V, J and clone size are from that table. The sample table holds 2,500 to 3,000 clones, of which nearly 55% were seen once. 8% to 13% of the sample goes to the ten largest clones.

Cells were frozen in aliquots of some 550,000 in DMSO/FBS in liquid nitrogen, and a single aliquot from each fraction was used for sequencing. Endoscopy and small intestinal biopsy were performed in all 30 patients in the study. To release intraepithelial cells, biopsies were stirred for one hour at 37 degrees C in RPMI with EGTA, MgCl2 and 1% FBS. Genomic DNA was extracted from frozen unsorted cell fractions with the Qiagen DNeasy blood extraction kit. The paper as a whole reports these results and caveats: The separation of intraepithelial from lamina propria cells did not yield high-purity fractions, so cross-contamination between compartments was possible. The authors judged the approach to be unsuitable for unbiased detection of gliadin-specific T cells, because gliadin-specific T cells are scarce and rarely shared between patients. TRB repertoires were found to be largely private, with most amino acid sequences unique to one sample, and no significant difference in V-gene usage was found between disease groups. Lower clonality than in controls was observed in the TRB and TRG repertoires of active coeliac intraepithelial and lamina propria samples, suggesting that diverse T cells were recruited.

The sequence was collected from a man over 45 with active celiac disease. The sample comprised intraepithelial lymphocytes from the gut. The label giving this sample's cell subset or site can be read as: intraepithelial cell (IEC) fraction of small intestinal biopsy.

The CDR3 reads CASSPAFGGTFNEQFF. The nucleotides are TGTGCCAGCAGCCCAGCTTTCGGGGGGACCTTCAATGAGCAGTTCTTC. The V and J genes are TRBV7-8 and TRBJ2-1, with 7 central nucleotides matching TRBD2. According to the germline V gene, CDR1 reads SGHVS and CDR2 reads FQNEAQ. Germline trimming: 5 bases from V, 6 bases from J; junction bases outside gene matches: 13. The CDR3 numbers 16 residues from cysteine through phenylalanine. Kept here is only the CDR3 DNA, which spans 48 bases and is read in frame from base 1. The CDR3, completed at both ends by the reference TRBV7-8 and TRBJ2-1 genes, gives the full variable domain GAGVSQSPRYKVAKRGQDVALRCDPISGHVSLFWYQQALGQGPEFLTYFQNEAQLDKSGLPSDRFFAERPEGSVSTLKIQRTQQEDSAVYLCASSPAFGGTFNEQFFGPGTRLTVL.